A single T cell receptor beta chain is shown here with its context. Its antigen is as yet unknown. This sample was taken from a study of cytomegalovirus exposure and HLA in healthy donors. Across the study: Findings of an earlier analysis included roughly 120 million unique TCR beta sequences from 170 million or so T cells.

Study-level results: Most TCR sequences showed up rarely, but some public TCRs showed up in many donors.

With 60 Vbeta and 13 Jbeta primers, the PCR was carried out. Using immunoSEQ multiplex PCR, the repertoire was profiled, and TCRdb retains in-frame clones only, with some absent. The sample has about 130,000 clones, approximately 85% seen once; the top ten hold 1.5% to 2%. The CDR3 consists of 15 residues. Germline values: CDR1 SQVTM, CDR2 ANQGSEA. V lost 4 bases, J lost 3 bases, and 4 bases stayed unmatched. This clonotype was sampled from a boy aged 5-17 years in good health and CMV-seronegative. V gene TRBV29-1 combines with J gene TRBJ2-2; 11 bases match TRBD1. Input material: PBMCs. CDR3 nucleotide sequence: TGCAGCGTTGGGACAGGGGGCATATACACCGGGGAGCTGTTTTTT. Translated, it gives CSVGTGGIYTGELFF.